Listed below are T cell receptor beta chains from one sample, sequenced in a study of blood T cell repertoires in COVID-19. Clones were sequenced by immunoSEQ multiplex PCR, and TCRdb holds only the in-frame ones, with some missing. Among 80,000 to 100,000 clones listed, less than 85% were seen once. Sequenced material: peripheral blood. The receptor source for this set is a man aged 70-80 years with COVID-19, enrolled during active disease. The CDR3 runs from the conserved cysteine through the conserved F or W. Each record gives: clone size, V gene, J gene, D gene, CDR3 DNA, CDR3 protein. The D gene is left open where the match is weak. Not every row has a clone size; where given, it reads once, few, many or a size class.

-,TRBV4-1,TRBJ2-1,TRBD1,TGCGCCAGCAGCCACCCGCAGGGGGCAAGAAATGAGCAGTTCTTC,CASSHPQGARNEQFF
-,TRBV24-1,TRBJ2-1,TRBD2,TGTGCCACCAGTGTGGGGACTAGCGGGAGTCGACCTAACTACAATGAGCAGTTCTTC,CATSVGTSGSRPNYNEQFF
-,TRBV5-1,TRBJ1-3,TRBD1,TGCGCCAGCAGCCTGGACAGGGCAGAAGGAAACACCATATATTTT,CASSLDRAEGNTIYF
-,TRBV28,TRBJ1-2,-,TGTGCCAGCAGTTTGCCTTCAGAGGATGGCTACACCTTC,CASSLPSEDGYTF
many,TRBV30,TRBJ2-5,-,TGTGCCTGGAGTGGTAAGGGGCGGGAGACCCAGTACTTC,CAWSGKGRETQYF
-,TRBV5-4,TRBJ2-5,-,TGTGCCAGCAGCTTGGGGCCAGAGACCCAGTACTTC,CASSLGPETQYF
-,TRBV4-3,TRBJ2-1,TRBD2,TGCGCCAGCAGCCAATTCCCGACTAGCGGGGCCTACAATGAGCAGTTCTTC,CASSQFPTSGAYNEQFF
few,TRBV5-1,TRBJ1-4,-,TGCGCCAGCAGCTGGACAGATAGAAATGAAAAACTGTTTTTT,CASSWTDRNEKLFF
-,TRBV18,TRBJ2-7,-,TGTGCCAGCTCACCACAGTTGAGGGTGGGATCTTCCTACGAGCAGTACTTC,CASSPQLRVGSSYEQYF
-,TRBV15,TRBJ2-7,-,TGTGCCACCTCCACGAGAGTCACCTACGAGCAGTACTTC,CATSTRVTYEQYF
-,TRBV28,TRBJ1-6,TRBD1,TGTGCCAGCAGTCAGACCCGGACAGGGGACGTGGCCCTCCACTTT,CASSQTRTGDVALHF
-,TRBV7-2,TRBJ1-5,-,TGTGCCAGCAGCCCACGGGCAGGGGATAGCAATCAGCCCCAGCATTTT,CASSPRAGDSNQPQHF
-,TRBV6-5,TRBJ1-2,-,TGTGCCAGCAGTTTTGGGTCTCCCGGGAGCTATGGCTACACCTTC,CASSFGSPGSYGYTF
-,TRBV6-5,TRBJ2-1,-,TGTGCCAGCAGGCGCGCGGGATACAATGAGCAGTTCTTC,CASRRAGYNEQFF
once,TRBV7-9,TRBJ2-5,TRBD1,TGTGCCAGCAGCACCGAATACAGGGGTCGTGGGGAGACCCAGTACTTC,CASSTEYRGRGETQYF
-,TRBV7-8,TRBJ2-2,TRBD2,TGTGCCAGCAGCAGAGGACTAGCGGAGACCGGGGAGCTGTTTTTT,CASSRGLAETGELFF
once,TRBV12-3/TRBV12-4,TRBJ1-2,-,TGTGCCAGCAGTTTTAGCTATGGCTACACCTTC,CASSFSYGYTF
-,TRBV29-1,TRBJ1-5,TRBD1,TGCAGCGTTGGCGGGGGACAGGGCTTCAATCAGCCCCAGCATTTT,CSVGGGQGFNQPQHF
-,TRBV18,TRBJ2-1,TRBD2,TGTGCCAGCTCACCTGGTAGCGGGAGGGTCTACAATGAGCAGTTCTTC,CASSPGSGRVYNEQFF
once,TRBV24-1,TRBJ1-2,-,TGTGCCACCATAACAGGTGGGTATGGCTACACCTTC,CATITGGYGYTF
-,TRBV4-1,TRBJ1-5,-,TGCGCCAGCAGCCAAGATATGGGCACCGCCAATCAGCCCCAGCATTTT,CASSQDMGTANQPQHF
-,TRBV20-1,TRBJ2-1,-,TGCAGTGTCTTCTACAATGAGCAGTTCTTC,CSVFYNEQFF
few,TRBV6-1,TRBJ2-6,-,TGTGCCAGCAGTGAAGCGCTTCAGAGGCTGAACTCTGGGGCCAACGTCCTGACTTTC,CASSEALQRLNSGANVLTF
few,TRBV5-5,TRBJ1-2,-,TGTGCCAGCAGCTTGGAGATAAGGGGGAACTATGGCTACACCTTC,CASSLEIRGNYGYTF
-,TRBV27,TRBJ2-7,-,TGTGCCAGCAGTATTGGACGGGGCTACGAGCAGTACTTC,CASSIGRGYEQYF
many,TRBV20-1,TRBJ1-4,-,TGCAGTGCTAGTATTGGACAGAATGAAAAACTGTTTTTT,CSASIGQNEKLFF
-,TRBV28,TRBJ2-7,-,TGTGCCAGCAGGACCCCCGAAGGGGGGGGCCACTACGAGCAGTACTTC,CASRTPEGGGHYEQYF
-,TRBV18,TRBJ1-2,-,TGTGCCAGCTCGCACCGCAGCACAGGGACAACTAACTATGGCTACACCTTC,CASSHRSTGTTNYGYTF
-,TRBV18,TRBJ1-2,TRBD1,TGTGCCAGCTCACCACCGACCAGGGGGACGGGCTATGGCTACACCTTC,CASSPPTRGTGYGYTF
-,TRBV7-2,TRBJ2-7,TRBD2,TGTGCCAGCAGCTTGAGGCGGGGGGGCCTTTACGAGCAGTACTTC,CASSLRRGGLYEQYF
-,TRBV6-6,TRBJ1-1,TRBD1,TGTGCCAGCAGTCGGGACAGGGGGTCCACTGAAGCTTTCTTT,CASSRDRGSTEAFF
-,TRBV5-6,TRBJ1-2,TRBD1,TGTGCCAGCACCCAGGACAGGGGCGTCTATGGCTACACCTTC,CASTQDRGVYGYTF
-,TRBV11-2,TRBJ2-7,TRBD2,TGTGCCAGCAGCTTAGGTAGATTAGCGGGAAACTACGAGCAGTACTTC,CASSLGRLAGNYEQYF
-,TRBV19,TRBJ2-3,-,TGTGCCAGTAGTATCCTACTAAGCACAGATACGCAGTATTTT,CASSILLSTDTQYF
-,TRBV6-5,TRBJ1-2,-,TGTGCCAGCAGACGACAGCAAAACTATGGCTACACCTTC,CASRRQQNYGYTF
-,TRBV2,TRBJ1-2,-,TGTGCCAGCAGGGGCGGGGGCTACACCTTC,CASRGGGYTF
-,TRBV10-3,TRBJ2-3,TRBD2,TGTGCCATCAGTGACCGGGTAGCGGGAGGCGGGGATACGCAGTATTTT,CAISDRVAGGGDTQYF
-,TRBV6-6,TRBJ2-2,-,TGTGCCAGCAGTTTCTCACTTCATACCGGGGAGCTGTTTTTT,CASSFSLHTGELFF